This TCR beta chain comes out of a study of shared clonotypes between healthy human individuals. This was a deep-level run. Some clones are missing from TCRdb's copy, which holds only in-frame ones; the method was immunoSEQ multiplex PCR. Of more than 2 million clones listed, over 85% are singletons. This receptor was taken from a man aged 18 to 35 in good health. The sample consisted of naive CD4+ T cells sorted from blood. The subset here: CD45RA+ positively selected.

CDR3 sequence: CASSRRWRGPQETQYF. The CDR3 DNA is TGTGCCAGCAGCCGCCGCTGGCGGGGGCCCCAAGAGACCCAGTACTTC. The V and J genes are TRBV27 and TRBJ2-5; D may be TRBD2 (7 bases). V lost 6 bases and J lost 1, with 18 bases in between. The CDR3 is 16 amino acids. Germline assignment: CDR1 MNHEY and CDR2 SMNVEV (reference sequence).